These T cell receptor beta chains were read from a single sample in a study of CD8+CD57+ T cells in acquired aplastic anemia. TCRdb re-called the reads with MiXCR, one entry per CDR3 protein. The data hold around 430,000 distinct CDR3 sequences, with approximately 33% observed a single time. Sequencing input: sorted CD4+, CD8+, or CD8+CD57+ T cells (not recorded which) from PBMCs. The receptors come from a human donor with aplastic anemia. CDR3s include the opening cysteine and the closing phenylalanine or tryptophan. The order of the fields is CDR3 protein, CDR3 DNA, V gene, clone size, J gene, D gene. D genes are given only for firm matches. Size tells how often a clone was seen (once, few, many) or the class of an expanded clone, and some rows leave it out.

CSARDLTGTADFNQPQHF TGCAGTGCTAGAGACCTGACAGGGACCGCTGACTTCAATCAGCCCCAGCATTTT TRBV20-1 many TRBJ1-5 TRBD1
CSARERHRMFYGYTF TGCAGTGCTAGAGAAAGGCACAGGATGTTTTATGGCTACACCTTC TRBV20-1 many TRBJ1-2 -
CASSAGRLYGYTF TGTGCCAGCAGCGCGGGACGGCTTTATGGCTACACCTTC TRBV27 many TRBJ1-2 -
CASSRDSDEQYF TGTGCCAGCAGCCGGGACAGCGACGAGCAGTACTTC TRBV7-2 many TRBJ2-7 TRBD1
CATRPGRLQETQYF TGTGCCACAAGGCCCGGGAGGTTACAAGAGACCCAGTACTTC TRBV10-3 once TRBJ2-5 TRBD2
CASSEALGQNRGYTF TGTGCCAGCAGTGAAGCCCTCGGACAGAACCGTGGCTACACCTTC TRBV6-1 - TRBJ1-2 -
CASSIAWELGDTRYF TGTGCCAGCAGCATAGCCTGGGAGCTCGGGGATACGCGGTATTTT TRBV7-2 - TRBJ2-3 -
CATSDSRQGDTEAFF TGTGCCACCAGTGATTCTCGACAGGGAGACACTGAAGCTTTCTTT TRBV24-1 - TRBJ1-1 TRBD1
CASSGTSGGKETQYF TGTGCCAGCAGCGGCACTAGCGGGGGCAAAGAGACCCAGTACTTC TRBV11-1 - TRBJ2-5 TRBD2
CASGRENSPLHF TGTGCCAGCGGACGGGAAAATTCACCCCTCCACTTT TRBV7-4 - TRBJ1-6 -
CASSNRPSSYNSPLHF TGTGCCAGCAGTAACCGACCGAGCTCCTATAATTCACCCCTCCACTTT TRBV10-3 - TRBJ1-6 -
CASRSDGMTGDTQYF TGTGCCAGCAGATCCGACGGCATGACGGGAGATACGCAGTATTTT TRBV12-3/TRBV12-4 - TRBJ2-3 -
CASPWTGEVTDTQYF TGTGCCAGCCCTTGGACAGGGGAGGTCACAGATACGCAGTATTTT TRBV7-3 - TRBJ2-3 TRBD1
CASSPARPNSPLHF TGTGCCAGCAGCCCCGCTCGACCGAATTCACCCCTCCACTTT TRBV9 many TRBJ1-6 -
CASSVLTGAGETQYF TGTGCCAGCAGCGTACTCACGGGGGCAGGGGAGACCCAGTACTTC TRBV7-9 many TRBJ2-5 -
CASSPNSEIGELFF TGTGCTAGCAGCCCGAATAGCGAGATCGGGGAGCTGTTTTTT TRBV7-7 many TRBJ2-2 -
CASSFSGAEQYF TGTGCCAGCAGCTTCTCAGGGGCCGAGCAGTACTTC TRBV7-6 many TRBJ2-7 -
CASSLYPSGGGAHSYEQYF TGTGCCAGCAGCTTATATCCTTCTGGCGGGGGGGCCCACTCCTACGAGCAGTACTTC TRBV7-6 many TRBJ2-7 TRBD2
CASSRATSGGAGEQFF TGTGCCAGCAGCCGCGCGACTAGCGGGGGGGCGGGGGAGCAGTTCTTC TRBV7-2 - TRBJ2-1 TRBD2
CASSLSRLGAAGELFF TGTGCCAGCAGCTTGTCTCGACTAGGCGCGGCCGGGGAGCTGTTTTTT TRBV7-3 - TRBJ2-2 -
CASSLIGEGDTQYF TGTGCCAGCAGCTTAATAGGGGAGGGAGATACGCAGTATTTT TRBV7-3 few TRBJ2-3 TRBD2
CASSDGGNSHNEQFF TGCGCCAGCAGTGATGGGGGGAACTCCCACAATGAGCAGTTCTTC TRBV10-1 - TRBJ2-1 -
CAISPSPGQGGNLVTNGELFF TGTGCCATCAGCCCCTCTCCGGGACAGGGTGGTAATCTAGTGACAAACGGGGAGCTGTTTTTT TRBV10-3 - TRBJ2-2 TRBD1
CATSSSRIDSYEQYF TGTGCCACCAGCAGCTCCCGGATAGATTCCTACGAGCAGTACTTC TRBV15 - TRBJ2-7 -
CASSVGQFF TGTGCCAGCTCCGTTGGGCAGTTCTTC TRBV2 once TRBJ2-1 -
CASSFLSDQYF TGTGCCAGCAGCTTTTTATCAGATCAGTACTTC TRBV7-9 few TRBJ2-7 -
CASSVGGRGDIQYF TGTGCCAGCAGTGTAGGGGGGCGTGGGGACATTCAGTACTTC TRBV25-1 - TRBJ2-4 -
CASSQSEGNYGYTF TGTGCCAGCAGCCAATCTGAGGGGAACTATGGCTACACCTTC TRBV3-1 few TRBJ1-2 -
CASSIGAQNF TGTGCCAGTAGTATAGGAGCACAAAACTTT TRBV19 many TRBJ1-6 -
CASSQTASSGNTIYF TGTGCCAGCAGCCAGACAGCGAGCTCTGGAAACACCATATATTTT TRBV7-8 - TRBJ1-3 -
CSAGHSGDQPQHF TGCAGTGCTGGCCACTCCGGAGATCAGCCCCAGCATTTT TRBV20-1 few TRBJ1-5 -
CASSLTRGNQPQHF TGTGCCAGCAGTTTAACTCGTGGGAATCAGCCCCAGCATTTT TRBV28 - TRBJ1-5 -
CSVELGLYGYTF TGCAGCGTTGAACTGGGACTCTATGGCTACACCTTC TRBV29-1 many TRBJ1-2 -
CASRRATGREKLFF TGTGCCAGCCGTCGTGCGACAGGGCGGGAAAAACTGTTTTTT TRBV7-9 many TRBJ1-4 TRBD1
CASSGGDGWTQYF TGTGCCAGCAGCGGGGGGGACGGATGGACCCAGTACTTC TRBV5-5 - TRBJ2-5 TRBD2
CASSLEQGNHEQYF TGTGCCAGCAGTTTGGAGCAGGGTAATCACGAGCAGTACTTC TRBV27 few TRBJ2-7 -
CASSLAVQATRNEKLFF TGTGCCAGCAGCTTAGCGGTACAGGCGACGAGGAATGAAAAACTGTTTTTT TRBV7-9 - TRBJ1-4 -
CSARDARGSGGDTDTQYF TGCAGTGCTAGAGATGCGAGAGGTAGCGGGGGGGACACAGATACGCAGTATTTT TRBV20-1 - TRBJ2-3 TRBD2
CASSRVGGGETQYF TGTGCCAGCAGCCGAGTCGGCGGGGGAGAGACCCAGTACTTC TRBV7-9 many TRBJ2-5 TRBD2
CASSPLAGGGSDTQYF TGTGCCAGCAGCCCTTTAGCGGGAGGGGGATCAGATACGCAGTATTTT TRBV7-6 many TRBJ2-3 TRBD2
CASSPRTSGSGANVLTF TGTGCCAGCTCACCTAGGACTAGCGGGTCTGGGGCCAACGTCCTGACTTTC TRBV7-8 - TRBJ2-6 TRBD2
CASSQSDGNLGSPLHF TGTGCCAGCTCTCAGAGCGACGGAAACCTAGGGTCACCCCTCCACTTT TRBV18 few TRBJ1-6 -
CSASNSLAKNIQYF TGCAGTGCCTCAAACTCGTTGGCCAAAAACATTCAGTACTTC TRBV20-1 - TRBJ2-4 -
CASSGRRTGEQFF TGTGCCAGTAGTGGGCGGAGGACCGGTGAGCAGTTCTTC TRBV19 - TRBJ2-1 -
CASSPPGPSGNTIYF TGTGCCAGCAGCCCGCCCGGCCCCTCTGGAAACACCATATATTTT TRBV5-6 - TRBJ1-3 -